These T cell receptor beta chains were read from a single sample in a study of graft-versus-host responses after intestinal transplantation. The data were produced by immunoSEQ multiplex PCR, yet TCRdb's version contains in-frame clones alone and is incomplete. The data hold 9,500 to 10,000 clones, with about 94% observed a single time. Material: PBMCs, obtained 8 days after intestinal transplant. The receptors originated from a human patient who received an intestinal transplant, so some T cells may come from the graft donor. Both conserved end residues are part of each CDR3. Fields, in order: CDR3 length, V gene, CDR3 protein.

>16|TRBV27
CASSFSMGLADNEQFF
>11|TRBV10-3
CAIGVTGELFF
>15|TRBV5-1
CASSGGQGGPYEQYF
>14|TRBV27
CASSYSGGFYGYTF
>14|TRBV7-6
CASSYRGHTDTQYF
>15|TRBV5-6
CASSFSGTGGKKQYF
>13|TRBV4-2
CASSQEPAYEQYF
>18|TRBV21-1
CASSQVIATIHHNSPLHF
>11|TRBV28
CASSSKDEQYF
>17|TRBV15
CATSRDWVIAGGNEQFF
>14|TRBV9
CASSEGWGSYEQYF
>15|TRBV7-9
CASSLAGTSGNTIYF
>15|TRBV11-3
CASSSPGLATNEQFF
>13|TRBV4-1
CASSQEGWNEQFF
>13|TRBV4-2
CASSQVAGETQYF
>13|TRBV27
CASRIAGGDTQYF
>16|TRBV27
CASSLRGPLTNEKLFF
>16|TRBV9
CASSVDETGRHYGYTF
>14|TRBV27
CASSFGQGALGYTF
>15|TRBV6-5
CASSYGAGSTDTQYF
>12|TRBV5-4
CAWQVVGETQYF
>16|TRBV4-1
CASSQDSVSGGETQYF
>15|TRBV27
CASRTGANYNSPLHF
>18|TRBV4-1
CASSPRIWASGGDNEQFF
>14|TRBV27
CASSLAGQYNEQFF
>13|TRBV4-1
CASSPPAGAEQYF
>17|TRBV4-2
CASSQDRVAGVNTEAFF
>14|TRBV27
CASSSLLASNEQFF
>12|TRBV11-2
CASSLGVLGYTF
>19|TRBV21-1
CASRLNGTGSFNSSYEQYF
>12|TRBV19
CASSMGVDEQYF
>15|TRBV28
CASSPQTDFSYEQYF
>16|TRBV5-1
CASSTLQGARQETQYF
>13|TRBV15
CATGTGFYNEQFF
>14|TRBV6-5
CASSYADKPYEQYF
>13|TRBV7-6
CASSFRPSDEQYF
>15|TRBV30
CAWSDPEWGRYEQYF
>14|TRBV19
CASKRTDPSSPLHF
>15|TRBV4-2
CASSQWDRGDSPLHF
>15|TRBV28
CASSPETGARQPQHF
>13|TRBV19
CASSITSNYGYTF
>16|TRBV4-1
CASSQAPGTIDNEQFF
>17|TRBV27
CASSSNSQGAGANVLTF
>13|TRBV19
CASSAPTLTEAFF
>15|TRBV5-1
CASSDYRGQRTEAFF
>17|TRBV28
CASSLFPPTGSNQPQHF
>12|TRBV2
CASRQGPYEQYF
>14|TRBV4-1
CASSQTGVYNEQFF
>12|TRBV30
CAWSPLRGGYTF
>14|TRBV5-1
CASSFDSLSYEQYF
>13|TRBV7-3
CASSSRGTGTQYF
>15|TRBV2
CASSDRPASPNEQFF
>14|TRBV28
CASNRQGEDTEAFF
>13|TRBV10-3
CAITSGVTDTQYF
>14|TRBV28
CASSLEADPDTQYF
>16|TRBV27
CASRFAPGGGLSGYTF
>16|TRBV7-4
CASSLGTSCSRGAQYF
>14|TRBV29-1
CSVEGTDRTDTQYF
>17|TRBV9
CASSVGTGGSGANVLTF